This entry lists 14 T cell receptor beta chains sequenced from one sample in a study of blood T cell repertoires in COVID-19. Sequencing was performed with immunoSEQ multiplex PCR; in TCRdb, only in-frame clones are kept and a portion is missing. The profile shows 25,000 to 30,000 clones, around 63% of them singletons. The sequencing sample was made of peripheral blood. Every receptor here comes from a human donor in a cohort sampled during active COVID-19.

This clone has a handful of counts. The chain carries TRBV14 and TRBJ2-1, with TRBD2 matching over 7 bases. Germline values: CDR1 SGHDN, CDR2 FVKESK. V lost 0 bases, J lost 7 bases, and 9 bases stayed unmatched. CDR3 length: 16 amino acids. The CDR3 region has the DNA TGTGCCAGCAGCCAAGATAGGTGGGGACTAAGAAATGAGCAGTTCTTC. As protein: CASSQDRWGLRNEQFF.

There are a few counts of this clone. This rearrangement joins TRBV2 to TRBJ1-5; D is undetermined. V was trimmed by 3 bases and J by 4 bases, leaving 13 bases between them. The CDR3 has 15 amino acids. The V gene's germline CDR1 is SNHLY and CDR2 FYNNEI. The CDR3 DNA reads TGTGCCAGCAGTGAGGTGAGGGCAGCGAATCAGCCCCAGCATTTT. Protein sequence: CASSEVRAANQPQHF.

J is TRBJ2-6 and V is TRBV5-6; D gene uncertain. With 0 bases removed from V and 2 bases from J, the gap between germline ends came to 6 bases. The CDR3 loop spans 15 amino acids. From germline, CDR1 is SGHDT and CDR2 YYEEEE. The CDR3 region has the DNA TGTGCCAGCAGCTTGGTGACAACTGGGGCCAACGTCCTGACTTTC. It specifies CASSLVTTGANVLTF.

The chain recombines TRBV5-1 with TRBJ1-2, with 8 nucleotides matching TRBD1. This CDR3 is built from 14 residues. Trimming took 4 bases from V and 5 from J; bases not matched to a gene: 7. Germline loops: CDR1 SGHRS, CDR2 YFSETQ. The CDR3, as DNA: TGCGCCAGCAGCCTGGGGGACAGGCAGTATGGCTACACCTTC. Protein: CASSLGDRQYGYTF.

This clone was counted a few times. The chain carries TRBV29-1 and TRBJ2-7; no clear D gene. V dropped 0 bases and J dropped 9 bases, with 21 bases sitting between them. Germline V gene lookup returns CDR1 SQVTM and CDR2 ANQGSEA. This CDR3 has 15 residues. The CDR3 DNA sequence: TGCAGCGTTGAAGATCGCGAAGGCACCACGTACAGGCAGTACTTC. Amino acids: CSVEDREGTTYRQYF.

The rearrangement joins TRBV19 to TRBJ2-5; TRBD1 aligns across 10 bases. This CDR3 comprises 13 residues. V shed 6 bases and J 3 bases; nucleotides not matched to a gene: 1. The germline CDR1 and CDR2 sequences are LNHDA and SQIVND (reference sequence). As DNA, the CDR3 is TGTGCCAGTAGAGGGACAGGGGAAGAGACCCAGTACTTC. Translated, it gives CASRGTGEETQYF. Looking up the rest from reference TRBV19 and TRBJ2-5 gives the full variable domain: DGGITQSPKYLFRKEGQNVTLSCEQNLNHDAMYWYRQDPGQGLRLIYYSQIVNDFQKGDIAEGYSVSREKKESFPLTVTSAQKNPTAFYLCASRGTGEETQYFGPGTRLLVL.

This clone was recorded a few times. CDR3 loop: CASNSRRTQYF. As DNA, the CDR3 is TGTGCCAGCAACTCCCGGAGAACGCAGTATTTT. The chain employs TRBV28 and TRBJ2-3; D is uncertain. Germline CDR1 and CDR2: MDHEN and SYDVKM. This CDR3 comprises 11 residues. The V end lost 7 bases, the J end lost 9 bases, and 11 bases lay between the germline ends.

The rearrangement uses TRBV7-9 and TRBJ2-1; 11 bases are a match to TRBD2. Per the germline V gene, CDR1 is SEHNR and CDR2 is FQNEAQ (reference sequence). V lost 3 bases, J lost 4 bases, and 5 bases stayed unmatched. CDR3 length: 16 amino acids. The CDR3 loop is CASSFFRTSGYNEQFF. The CDR3 nucleotides are TGTGCCAGCAGCTTTTTCCGGACTAGCGGGTACAATGAGCAGTTCTTC.

The chain employs TRBV20-1 and TRBJ2-1; possibly TRBD1 for D (6 bases). Deletions cut 3 bases from V and 0 bases from J, with 9 bases between. The CDR3 extends over 14 amino acids. Germline CDR1 is DFQATT and CDR2 is SNEGSKA (reference sequence). CDR3 DNA: TGCAGTGCTAGTGGGGGCAGCTCCTACAATGAGCAGTTCTTC. As protein: CSASGGSSYNEQFF.

This clone was observed at least ten times. V is TRBV29-1 and J is TRBJ2-1, with 9 positions matching TRBD2. J gave up 4 bases and V 5 bases, and 9 bases lay outside the gene matches. The CDR3 length is 15 residues. CDR1 and CDR2 from the germline V gene are SQVTM and ANQGSEA. CDR3 amino acids: CSVNPSGGPYNEQFF. As DNA, the CDR3 is TGCAGCGTTAATCCCAGCGGGGGGCCTTACAATGAGCAGTTCTTC.

This clone appeared a single time. This chain's CDR3 is CATSDLREAFF. The CDR3 coding sequence is TGTGCCACCAGTGATCTTCGAGAGGCGTTCTTC. The chain has TRBV24-1 and TRBJ2-1; D gene uncertain. Trimming left V 3 bases short and J 15 bases short, with 11 bases between. The germline V gene encodes CDR1 KGHDR and CDR2 SFDVKD. The CDR3 sequence is 11 residues long.

This clone occurred once. The V call is TRBV7-8, the J call TRBJ2-7; D is ambiguous. This CDR3 region has 13 residues. Deletions cut 0 bases from V and 0 bases from J, with 3 bases between. Germline V gene sequence: CDR1 SGHVS, CDR2 FQNEAQ. CDR3 in amino acids: CASSLAHSYEQYF. For the CDR3, the DNA is TGTGCCAGCAGCTTAGCCCACTCCTACGAGCAGTACTTC.

The rearrangement joins TRBV19 to TRBJ1-2, with no clear D. The CDR3 runs 13 residues. Trimming stripped 8 bases from V and 7 bases from J, with 17 bases between. The germline V gene encodes CDR1 LNHDA and CDR2 SQIVND (reference sequence). In DNA form, the CDR3 reads TGTGCCAGTTGGGCTGGGGAGGTTCGTGGCTACACCTTC. It is translated as CASWAGEVRGYTF.

The rearrangement links TRBV5-5 to TRBJ1-5; D unclear. The CDR3 consists of 14 residues. CDR1 SGHKS and CDR2 YYEKEE come from the germline V gene (reference sequence). V lost 4 bases to trimming and J lost 3 bases, with 11 bases between them. Here the CDR3 DNA reads TGTGCCAGCAGCATACAAGATTTCAATCAGCCCCAGCATTTT. Translated: CASSIQDFNQPQHF.